What follows is one T cell receptor beta chain and its context. A v3.0 immunoSEQ assay was performed at survey level. TCRdb keeps only in-frame clones here, not all; method: immunoSEQ multiplex PCR. This table holds about 16,000 clones, 80% to 90% found once. Germline V lookup: CDR1 SGDLS, CDR2 YYNGEE. The V end lost 0 bases, the J end lost 6 bases, and 12 bases lay between the germline ends. CDR3 length: 14 residues. The sample belongs to a study of long-term antiretroviral therapy in people with HIV. Across the whole study: There is a gap of about a decade between the earliest samples and the later 2015 immediate-ART recommendation.

This TCR came from a woman aged 30 to 39 with HIV. This specimen consisted of unsorted PBMCs, obtained more than 2.2 years before starting antiretroviral therapy. This chain uses TRBV9 with TRBJ1-2; tentative D call: TRBD1 (6 bases). CDR3 protein: CASSVGLEGDGYTF. Here the CDR3 DNA reads TGTGCCAGCAGCGTAGGATTGGAGGGGGATGGCTACACCTTC.